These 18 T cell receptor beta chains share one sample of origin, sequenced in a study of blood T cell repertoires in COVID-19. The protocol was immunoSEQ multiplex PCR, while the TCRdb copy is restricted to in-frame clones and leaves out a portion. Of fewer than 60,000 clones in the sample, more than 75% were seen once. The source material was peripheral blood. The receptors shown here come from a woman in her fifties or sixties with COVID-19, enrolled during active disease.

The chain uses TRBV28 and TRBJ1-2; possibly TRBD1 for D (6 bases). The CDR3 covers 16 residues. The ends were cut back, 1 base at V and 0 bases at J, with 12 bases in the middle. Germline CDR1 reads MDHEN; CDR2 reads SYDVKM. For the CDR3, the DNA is TGTGCCAGCAGTTTATACGTCGGGGACACTAACTATGGCTACACCTTC. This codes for CASSLYVGDTNYGYTF.

This CDR3 is CASSPDLAGAGEQYF. DNA for the CDR3: TGTGCCAGCAGCCCCGATTTAGCGGGAGCGGGGGAGCAGTACTTC. V usage is TRBV28 and J usage is TRBJ2-7, with TRBD2 matching 9 bases. Germline-derived CDR1 and CDR2 are MDHEN and SYDVKM. CDR3 size: 15 residues. V lost 6 bases and J lost 7; bases outside the gene matches: 13.

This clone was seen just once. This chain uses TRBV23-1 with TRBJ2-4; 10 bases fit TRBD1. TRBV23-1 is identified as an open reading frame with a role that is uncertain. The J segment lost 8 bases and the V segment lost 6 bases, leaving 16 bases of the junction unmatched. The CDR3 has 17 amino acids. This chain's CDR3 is CASRKMAGQGCRDIQYF. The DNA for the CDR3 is TGCGCCAGCAGAAAGATGGCGGGACAGGGGTGTAGGGACATTCAGTACTTC.

CDR3 region: CASSLGLAGLQETQYF. Here the CDR3 DNA reads TGTGCCAGCAGCTTGGGACTAGCGGGTCTCCAAGAGACCCAGTACTTC. The chain uses TRBV5-4 and TRBJ2-5; 10 positions match TRBD2. This CDR3 has 16 amino acids. Per the germline V gene, CDR1 is SGHNT and CDR2 is YYREEE (reference sequence). V dropped 0 bases and J dropped 1; count of bases not matched to a gene: 3.

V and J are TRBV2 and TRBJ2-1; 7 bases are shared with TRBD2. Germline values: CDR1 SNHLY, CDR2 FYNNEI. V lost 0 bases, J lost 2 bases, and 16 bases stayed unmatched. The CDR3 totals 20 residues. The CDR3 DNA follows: TGTGCCAGCAGTGAAGCGCTTCGGGGGGTTACAGCTCGTCCCTACAATGAGCAGTTCTTC. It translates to CASSEALRGVTARPYNEQFF.

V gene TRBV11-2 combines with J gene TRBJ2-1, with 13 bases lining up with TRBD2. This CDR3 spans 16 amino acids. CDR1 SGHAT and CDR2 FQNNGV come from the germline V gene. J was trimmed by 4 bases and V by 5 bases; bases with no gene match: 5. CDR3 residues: CASSPGLAGVYNEQFF. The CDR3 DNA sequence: TGTGCCAGCAGCCCCGGACTAGCGGGAGTATACAATGAGCAGTTCTTC.

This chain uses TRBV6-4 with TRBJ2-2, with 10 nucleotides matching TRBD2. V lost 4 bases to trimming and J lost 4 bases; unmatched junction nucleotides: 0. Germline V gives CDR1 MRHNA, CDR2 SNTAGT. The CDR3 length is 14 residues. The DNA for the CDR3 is TGTGCCAGCAGTGCTAGCGGGAGCACCGGGGAGCTGTTTTTT. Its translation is CASSASGSTGELFF.

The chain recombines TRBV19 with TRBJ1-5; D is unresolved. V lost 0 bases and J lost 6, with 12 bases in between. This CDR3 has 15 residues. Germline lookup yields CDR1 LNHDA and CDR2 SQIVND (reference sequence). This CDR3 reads CASSIDGNMRQPQHF. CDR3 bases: TGTGCCAGTAGTATAGACGGGAACATGCGTCAGCCCCAGCATTTT.

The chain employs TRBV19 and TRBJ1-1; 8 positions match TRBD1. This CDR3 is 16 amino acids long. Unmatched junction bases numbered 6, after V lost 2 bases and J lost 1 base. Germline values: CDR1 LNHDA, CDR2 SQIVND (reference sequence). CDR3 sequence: CASSIPTGGANTEAFF. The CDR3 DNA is TGTGCCAGTAGTATACCAACAGGGGGGGCGAACACTGAAGCTTTCTTT.

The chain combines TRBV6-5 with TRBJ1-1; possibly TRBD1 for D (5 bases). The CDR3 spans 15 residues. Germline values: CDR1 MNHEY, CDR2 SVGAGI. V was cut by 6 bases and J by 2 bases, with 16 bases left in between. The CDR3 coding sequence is TGTGCCAGCAGGGGGGGGACGATAAGAAACACTGAAGCTTTCTTT. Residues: CASRGGTIRNTEAFF.

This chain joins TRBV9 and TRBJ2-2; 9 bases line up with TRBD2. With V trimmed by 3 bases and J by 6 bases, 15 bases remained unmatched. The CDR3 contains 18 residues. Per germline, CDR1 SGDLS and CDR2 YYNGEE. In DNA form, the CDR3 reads TGTGCCAGCAGCGGAGCCCCCGTTAGCGGGAGTTTCCCCGGGGAGCTGTTTTTT. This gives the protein CASSGAPVSGSFPGELFF.

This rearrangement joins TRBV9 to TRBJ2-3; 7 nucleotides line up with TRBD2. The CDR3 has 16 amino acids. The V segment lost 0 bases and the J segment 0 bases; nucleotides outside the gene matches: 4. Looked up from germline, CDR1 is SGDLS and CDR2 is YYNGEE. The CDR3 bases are TGTGCCAGCAGCGTAGGGGTTAGCGGGAGCACAGATACGCAGTATTTT. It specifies CASSVGVSGSTDTQYF.

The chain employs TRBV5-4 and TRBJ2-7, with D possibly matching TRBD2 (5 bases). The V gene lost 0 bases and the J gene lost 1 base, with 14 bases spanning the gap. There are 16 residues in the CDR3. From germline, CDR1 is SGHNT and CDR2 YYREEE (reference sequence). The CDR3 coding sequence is TGTGCCAGCAGCTTGGAGCCGGGTCGAGGGTCCTACGAGCAGTACTTC. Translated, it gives CASSLEPGRGSYEQYF.

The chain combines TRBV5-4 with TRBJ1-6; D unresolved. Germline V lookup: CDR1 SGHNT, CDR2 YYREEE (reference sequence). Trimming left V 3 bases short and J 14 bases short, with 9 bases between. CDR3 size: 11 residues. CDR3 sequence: CASSSIDSLHF. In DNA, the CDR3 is TGTGCCAGCAGCTCGATAGACTCCCTCCACTTT.

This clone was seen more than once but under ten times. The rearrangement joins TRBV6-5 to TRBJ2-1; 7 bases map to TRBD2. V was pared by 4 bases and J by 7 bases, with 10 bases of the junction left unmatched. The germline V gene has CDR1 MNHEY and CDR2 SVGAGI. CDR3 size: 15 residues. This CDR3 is CASSFSSGIGNEQFF. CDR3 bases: TGTGCCAGCAGTTTCTCCAGCGGGATTGGGAATGAGCAGTTCTTC.

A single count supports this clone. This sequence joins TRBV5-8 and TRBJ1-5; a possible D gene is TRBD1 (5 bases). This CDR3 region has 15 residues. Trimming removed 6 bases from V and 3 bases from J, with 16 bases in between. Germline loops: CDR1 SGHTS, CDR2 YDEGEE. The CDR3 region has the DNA TGTGCCAGCACCCCTAGGTTACAGGTCAATCAGCCCCAGCATTTT. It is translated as CASTPRLQVNQPQHF. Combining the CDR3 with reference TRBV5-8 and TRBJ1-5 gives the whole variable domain EAGVTQSPTHLIKTRGQQATLRCSPISGHTSVYWYQQALGLGLQFLLWYDEGEERNRGNFPPRFSGRQFPNYSSELNVNALELEDSALYLCASTPRLQVNQPQHFGDGTRLSIL.

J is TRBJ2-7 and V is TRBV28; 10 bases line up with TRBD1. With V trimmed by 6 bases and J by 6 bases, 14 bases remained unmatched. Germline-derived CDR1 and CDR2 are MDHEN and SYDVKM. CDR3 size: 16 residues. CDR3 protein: CASSLAGTGAFFEQYF. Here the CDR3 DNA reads TGTGCCAGCAGCTTGGCCGGGACAGGGGCCTTTTTCGAGCAGTACTTC. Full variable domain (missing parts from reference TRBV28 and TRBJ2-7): DVKVTQSSRYLVKRTGEKVFLECVQDMDHENMFWYRQDPGLGLRLIYFSYDVKMKEKGDIPEGYSVSREKKERFSLILESASTNQTSMYLCASSLAGTGAFFEQYFGPGTRLTVT.

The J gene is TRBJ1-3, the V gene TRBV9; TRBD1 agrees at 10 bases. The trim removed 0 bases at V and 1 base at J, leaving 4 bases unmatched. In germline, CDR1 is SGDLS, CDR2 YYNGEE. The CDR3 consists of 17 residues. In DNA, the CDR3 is TGTGCCAGCAGCGTAGTCGGGACAGGGGTTTCTGGAAACACCATATATTTT. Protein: CASSVVGTGVSGNTIYF.